Given below is one T cell receptor (beta chain) in context. Its antigen is as yet unknown. V lost 1 base to trimming and J lost 7 bases; unmatched junction nucleotides: 7. The CDR3 covers 15 residues. In germline, CDR1 is LNHNV, CDR2 YYDKDF (reference sequence). The PCR ran on 60 Vbeta and 13 Jbeta primers. Clones were read by immunoSEQ multiplex PCR, and TCRdb kept only the in-frame ones, dropping some. The sample contains some 210,000 clones, around 80% of which appear only once. This record belongs to a study of cytomegalovirus exposure and HLA in healthy donors. Whole-study findings and limits: Specific recognition of CMV antigens was confirmed in vitro for a few chains (all CMV-associated).

The chain joins TRBV15 to TRBJ1-5; 7 bases match TRBD1. The sample was PBMCs. The sequence was collected from a male donor in good health and CMV-seronegative. CDR3: CATSRVGGGAQPQHF. The CDR3 DNA is TGTGCCACCAGCAGAGTAGGGGGCGGCGCCCAGCCCCAGCATTTT. The full variable domain, completed using reference TRBV15 and TRBJ1-5, is DAMVIQNPRYQVTQFGKPVTLSCSQTLNHNVMYWYQQKSSQAPKLLFHYYDKDFNNEADTPDNFQSRRPNTSFCFLDIRSPGLGDTAMYLCATSRVGGGAQPQHFGDGTRLSIL.